Listed below are T cell receptor beta chains from one sample, sequenced in a study of shared clonotypes between healthy human individuals. The protocol was immunoSEQ multiplex PCR, while the TCRdb copy is restricted to in-frame clones and leaves out a portion. Of a few hundred thousand clones detected, just over 95% appear once; the ten largest clones hold around 0.29%. The material sequenced was memory CD8+ T cells sorted from blood. Receptors originate from a man aged 25 to 40 in good health. Both conserved end residues are part of each CDR3. Fields, in order: D gene, J gene, clone size, V gene, CDR3 DNA, CDR3 protein. A D gene is named only where the DNA matches it firmly. Clone size, where shown, is once, few, many, or a class for clones that have expanded.

.,TRBJ1-3,.,TRBV6-5,TGTGCCAGCAGTTATGGTTCTGGAAACACCATATATTTT,CASSYGSGNTIYF
.,TRBJ2-1,.,TRBV6-6,TGTGCCTCAACTGGGCCAAACAATGAGCAGTTCTTC,CASTGPNNEQFF
TRBD2,TRBJ2-7,.,TRBV6-5,TGTGCCAGCAGCCGATATAGCGGGTCCTCCTACGAGCAGTACTTC,CASSRYSGSSYEQYF
.,TRBJ1-4,few,TRBV5-1,TGCGCCAGCAGCTTAAGTCGGCAGGATGAAAAACTGTTTTTT,CASSLSRQDEKLFF
.,TRBJ2-5,.,TRBV14,TGTGCCAGCAGCCAATACCGGGTGGCGCAAGAGACCCAGTACTTC,CASSQYRVAQETQYF
.,TRBJ1-4,.,TRBV28,TGTGCCAGCAGTTTCTTGGGGGAAAAACTGTTTTTT,CASSFLGEKLFF
.,TRBJ2-1,.,TRBV5-1,TGCGCCAGCAGCTGGCTGGCAAAGAGCTCCTACAATGAGCAGTTCTTC,CASSWLAKSSYNEQFF
TRBD1,TRBJ1-2,.,TRBV9,TGTGCCAGCAGCATGGGGACAGGAAATGGCTACACCTTC,CASSMGTGNGYTF
.,TRBJ2-5,.,TRBV5-1,TGCGCCAGCAGCTTGGAAGGGTACCAAGAGACCCAGTACTTC,CASSLEGYQETQYF
.,TRBJ2-5,.,TRBV2,TGTGCCAGCAGGCTGCGAGTGGCGGAGACCCAGTACTTC,CASRLRVAETQYF
TRBD2,TRBJ2-3,once,TRBV30,TGTGCCTGGAGTGGCGGGAGGGATACGCAGTATTTT,CAWSGGRDTQYF
.,TRBJ2-7,.,TRBV19,TGTGCCAGTAGTATCTCGGCAGGTGATAAGCAGTACTTC,CASSISAGDKQYF
TRBD1,TRBJ2-3,.,TRBV11-2,TGTGCCAGCAGCTTATTCCAAATATTACAGGGGGCGGGAGATACGCAGTATTTT,CASSLFQILQGAGDTQYF
.,TRBJ2-7,.,TRBV7-2,TGTGCCAGCAGCCCCATCCCCCCCAGCTACGAGCAGTACTTC,CASSPIPPSYEQYF
.,TRBJ1-4,.,TRBV5-4,TGTGCCAGCAGGCCATCGAGAGGGGTCCGTAATGAAAAACTGTTTTTT,CASRPSRGVRNEKLFF
.,TRBJ1-5,.,TRBV2,TGTGCCAGCAGTGAAGCGCTTTGGCAGCCCCAGCATTTT,CASSEALWQPQHF
TRBD2,TRBJ2-1,.,TRBV7-9,TGTGCCAGCAGCAAAGGACTAGCGGGAGATCATGAGCAGTTCTTC,CASSKGLAGDHEQFF
.,TRBJ2-7,.,TRBV10-2,TGCGCCAGCAGCGGGAGCGAGCAGTACTTC,CASSGSEQYF
TRBD2,TRBJ2-3,.,TRBV9,TGTGCCAGCAGCGTAGGTAGCGGGAGTCAACATACGCAGTATTTT,CASSVGSGSQHTQYF
TRBD1,TRBJ2-7,.,TRBV7-9,TGTGCCAGCAGCTTTCAGGGGGCCCCCTACGAGCAGTACTTC,CASSFQGAPYEQYF
.,TRBJ2-1,.,TRBV18,TGTGCCAGCTCACCCTTGCTCCCTGGTGAGCAGTTCTTC,CASSPLLPGEQFF
.,TRBJ1-2,.,TRBV7-9,TGTGCCAGCAGCGTCCGGGACACCGCGTTAAATGGCTACACCTTC,CASSVRDTALNGYTF
.,TRBJ1-2,.,TRBV28,TGTGCCAGCAGTCCGGTGGCGATCTTTAACTATGGCTACACCTTC,CASSPVAIFNYGYTF
.,TRBJ2-2,.,TRBV28,TGTGCCAGCAGTTTATACCGGGATACCGGGGAGCTGTTTTTT,CASSLYRDTGELFF
.,TRBJ1-3,.,TRBV9,TGTGCCAGCAGCGTAGTTGGGGGACTCTCTGGAAACACCATATATTTT,CASSVVGGLSGNTIYF
.,TRBJ2-3,.,TRBV5-1,TGCGCCAGCCGATCACAAAGCACAGATACGCAGTATTTT,CASRSQSTDTQYF
TRBD2,TRBJ2-5,.,TRBV25-1,TGTGCCAGCAGTGAAGGAGGGACTATTCAAGAGACCCAGTACTTC,CASSEGGTIQETQYF
TRBD2,TRBJ2-7,.,TRBV7-6,TGTGCCAGCAGCAACGGGACTAGCGGATCCTACGAGCAGTACTTC,CASSNGTSGSYEQYF
.,TRBJ2-3,once,TRBV29-1,TGCAGCGTTTCCGATTCAGATACGCAGTATTTT,CSVSDSDTQYF
.,TRBJ2-7,.,TRBV11-2,TGTGCCAGCAGCTTAGGGGAGAACTACGAGCAGTACTTC,CASSLGENYEQYF
.,TRBJ2-3,.,TRBV18,TGTGCCAGCTCACCAAATCCAGGGGTGAGCACAGATACGCAGTATTTT,CASSPNPGVSTDTQYF
.,TRBJ2-3,.,TRBV6-5,TGTGCCAGCAGTTCAGGCAGTCCATCCACAGATACGCAGTATTTT,CASSSGSPSTDTQYF
TRBD2,TRBJ2-1,.,TRBV7-9,TGTGCCAGCAGCCCCGGGACTAGTGACAATGAGCAGTTCTTC,CASSPGTSDNEQFF
TRBD1,TRBJ1-4,.,TRBV19,TGTGCCAGTAGTGGGGACAGGGATGGCGGTGAAAAACTGTTTTTT,CASSGDRDGGEKLFF
TRBD2,TRBJ2-7,.,TRBV27,TGTGCCAGCAGTTTCTTTGCGGGAGGGACCGAGCAGTACTTC,CASSFFAGGTEQYF
TRBD1,TRBJ2-7,.,TRBV27,TGTGCCAGCTCCCGGGACAGGGCCTTACCCGTAGCAAATTACGAGCAGTACTTC,CASSRDRALPVANYEQYF
TRBD2,TRBJ2-1,.,TRBV5-5,TGTGCCAGCAGCGGCACTGTAGCGGGAGCGGGGGAGCAGTTCTTC,CASSGTVAGAGEQFF
TRBD1,TRBJ2-5,.,TRBV28,TGTGCCAGCAGTTCCCCTCTGACAGGGGTGATTGGGACCCAGTACTTC,CASSSPLTGVIGTQYF
TRBD1,TRBJ1-2,few,TRBV9,TGTGCCAGCAGCGTATCCAGGGGGCATGGCTACACCTTC,CASSVSRGHGYTF
.,TRBJ2-1,.,TRBV6-6,TGTGCCAGCAGTAACGGTCGATCCCTCTACAATGAGCAGTTCTTC,CASSNGRSLYNEQFF
.,TRBJ2-3,.,TRBV19,TGTGCCAGTAGTATAGGAGGGCTAGCGATAACAGATACGCAGTATTTT,CASSIGGLAITDTQYF
.,TRBJ1-5,.,TRBV28,TGTGCCAGCAGTTGGAGAGCCCATGGTCAGCCCCAGCATTTT,CASSWRAHGQPQHF
.,TRBJ2-7,.,TRBV29-1,TGCAGCGTTGGACGGACCTCCTACGAGCAGTACTTC,CSVGRTSYEQYF
.,TRBJ2-7,once,TRBV25-1,TGTGCCAGCAGTGGATACGGGGGCCACGAGCAGTACTTC,CASSGYGGHEQYF
TRBD2,TRBJ2-7,.,TRBV4-1,TGCGCCAGCAGCCAAGATCTAAGACTAGCGGGAGGGCCGATCTACGAGCAGTACTTC,CASSQDLRLAGGPIYEQYF
TRBD2,TRBJ2-1,.,TRBV18,TGTGCCAGCTCACCAGGACTAGCGGGTGTTTATGAGCAGTTCTTC,CASSPGLAGVYEQFF
.,TRBJ2-5,.,TRBV7-2,TGTGCCAGCAGCTTAGGTGGTCCCCAAGAGACCCAGTACTTC,CASSLGGPQETQYF
TRBD1,TRBJ2-1,.,TRBV11-3,TGTGCCAGCAGCCAGCGGGGTGGGACAGGGGGCCACAATGAGCAGTTCTTC,CASSQRGGTGGHNEQFF
.,TRBJ2-3,.,TRBV19,TGTGCCAGCTCCTGGTACCCGCAGTATTTT,CASSWYPQYF
.,TRBJ2-5,.,TRBV5-1,TGCGCCAGCAGCTTGTCCACCCCGAAAGAGACCCAGTACTTC,CASSLSTPKETQYF
TRBD1,TRBJ1-4,.,TRBV5-4,TGTGCCAGCAGGAGTGACAGGGAGAATAATGAAAAACTGTTTTTT,CASRSDRENNEKLFF
.,TRBJ2-1,.,TRBV7-9,TGTGCCAGCAGCTTATTGCAGTTGTCAGTCCGGAATGAGCAGTTCTTC,CASSLLQLSVRNEQFF
.,TRBJ1-5,.,TRBV18,TGTGCCAGCTCACCGGCAGGCAATCAGCCCCAGCATTTT,CASSPAGNQPQHF